The 29 T cell receptor beta chains below come from one sample, sequenced in a study of cytomegalovirus exposure and HLA in healthy donors. Both 60 Vbeta primers and 13 Jbeta primers went into the PCR. The table came from immunoSEQ multiplex PCR; TCRdb's copy has only in-frame clones and leaves some out. The sample yields some 200,000 clones, 70% to 80% seen once. What was sequenced was PBMCs. The receptors were sampled from a woman in her twenties or thirties in good health and CMV-seronegative.

V and J are TRBV9 and TRBJ2-1, with 12 bases matching TRBD2. The V gene's germline CDR1 is SGDLS and CDR2 YYNGEE. V gave up 4 bases and J gave up 0 bases; unmatched junction bases: 8. CDR3 length equals 18 residues. In nucleotides, the CDR3 is TGTGCCAGCAGCCCGGGACTAGCGGGCGCTGGCTCCTACAATGAGCAGTTCTTC. Translated, it gives CASSPGLAGAGSYNEQFF.

V and J are TRBV2 and TRBJ2-3, with 9 bases that match TRBD1. Germline values: CDR1 SNHLY, CDR2 FYNNEI. The CDR3 is 16 residues long. V was pared by 7 bases and J by 3 bases, with 11 bases of the junction left unmatched. This CDR3 reads CASTRFPGQGTDTQYF. CDR3 DNA: TGTGCCAGCACCCGCTTTCCGGGACAGGGAACAGATACGCAGTATTTT.

This chain links TRBV19 with TRBJ1-2, with 9 bases lining up with TRBD1. The germline V gene has CDR1 LNHDA and CDR2 SQIVND (reference sequence). Trimming removed 4 bases from V and 4 bases from J; junction bases left unmatched: 16. There are 18 residues in the CDR3. The CDR3 coding sequence is TGTGCCAGTAGTACTGAGGGCAGCTTCACAGGGGGCGCCTATGGCTACACCTTC. Its translation: CASSTEGSFTGGAYGYTF.

The chain couples TRBV6-5 to TRBJ2-7, with 7 bases matching TRBD2. J lost 5 bases, V lost 4 bases, and 14 bases had no gene match. CDR3 length: 16 amino acids. The germline V gene encodes CDR1 MNHEY and CDR2 SVGAGI. CDR3 bases: TGTGCCAGCAGTTTGGGATTAGCGGGCACCGACCACGAGCAGTACTTC. It codes for CASSLGLAGTDHEQYF.

V usage is TRBV28 and J usage is TRBJ1-5; 7 bases match TRBD1. Germline V lookup: CDR1 MDHEN, CDR2 SYDVKM. V was clipped by 4 bases and J by 4 bases; unmatched bases: 13. The CDR3 is made up of 17 amino acids. CDR3 region: CASSSPFRDRVNQPQHF. CDR3 sequence (DNA): TGTGCCAGCAGTTCACCCTTTCGTGACAGGGTGAATCAGCCCCAGCATTTT.

Comments on this clone: Different DNA sequences within this sample yield the same CDR3. J is TRBJ2-3 and V is TRBV7-9, with D possibly TRBD2 on 5 matching bases. V lost 1 base, J lost 2 bases, and 7 bases lay in between. The germline CDR1 and CDR2 sequences are SEHNR and FQNEAQ (reference sequence). The CDR3 is made up of 14 amino acids. CDR3: CASSLGRVTDTQYF. In DNA form, the CDR3 reads TGTGCCAGCAGCTTAGGGCGGGTCACAGATACGCAGTATTTT.

For this clone: The junction and the germline gene differ at one end; a read error may be behind it. This chain links TRBV29-1 with TRBJ2-1; D perhaps matches TRBD1 (6 bases). CDR3 length equals 14 residues. Germline V gene sequence: CDR1 SQVTM, CDR2 ANQGSEA. As DNA, the CDR3 is TGCAGCGTAACCGGGACAATTACCTATAATGAGCAGTTCTTC. It encodes CSVTGTITYNEQFF.

The chain employs TRBV5-5 and TRBJ1-4, with 11 bases fitting TRBD1. The CDR3 consists of 17 residues. The J segment lost 3 bases and the V segment lost 7 bases, leaving 11 bases of the junction unmatched. Per germline, CDR1 SGHKS and CDR2 YYEKEE (reference sequence). CDR3 nucleotides: TGTGCCAGCGGTCGGACAGGGGGCCAAAAGTCTAATGAAAAACTGTTTTTT. This codes for CASGRTGGQKSNEKLFF.

The rearrangement uses TRBV15 and TRBJ1-2, with TRBD1 as a possible D gene (6 bases). The CDR3 contains 17 residues. CDR1 is LNHNV and CDR2 is YYDKDF in the germline V gene (reference sequence). Trimming took 3 bases from V and 4 from J, leaving 21 bases between them. The CDR3 DNA reads as TGTGCCACCAGCAGGGCCAAAGTGGGGGCGTGGAGCTATGGCTACACCTTC. It codes for CATSRAKVGAWSYGYTF.

This clone occurred once. V is TRBV27 and J is TRBJ1-5; tentative D call: TRBD1 (6 bases). CDR3 length: 15 amino acids. The V end was cut by 5 bases, the J end by 9 bases, with 20 bases between. Germline V gives CDR1 MNHEY, CDR2 SMNVEV (reference sequence). The CDR3 bases are TGTGCCAGCAGTCCCGCTGACAGGTTGAATACGCCCCAGCATTTT. This codes for CASSPADRLNTPQHF.

The chain carries TRBV4-1 and TRBJ2-7; TRBD2 aligns across 8 bases. The CDR3 totals 15 residues. V lost 4 bases and J lost 4; bases outside the gene matches: 9. From germline, CDR1 is MGHRA and CDR2 YSYEKL. CDR3 region: CASSRREAGAYEQYF. The CDR3 DNA sequence: TGCGCCAGCAGCCGGCGGGAGGCGGGGGCTTACGAGCAGTACTTC.

Of note for this clone: Other DNA sequences within the sample encode an identical CDR3. The chain carries TRBV7-2 and TRBJ2-7, with 11 bases matching TRBD2. This CDR3 spans 15 amino acids. Trimming removed 1 base from V and 2 bases from J; junction bases left unmatched: 1. Germline V CDR1 and CDR2: SGHTA, FQGNSA. CDR3 amino acids: CASSLVAGGTYEQYF. In nucleotides, the CDR3 is TGTGCCAGCAGCTTAGTAGCGGGGGGGACCTACGAGCAGTACTTC.

The chain is built from TRBV2 and TRBJ1-2, with TRBD1 identical over 10 bases. The ends lost 6 bases at V and 8 bases at J; junction bases unmatched: 6. Germline loops: CDR1 SNHLY, CDR2 FYNNEI. The CDR3 runs 13 residues. Written as DNA, the CDR3 is TGTGCCAGCAGCCCCGACAGGGGGCGAGGCTACACCTTC. This gives the protein CASSPDRGRGYTF.

This clone has just one count. This sequence joins TRBV11-2 and TRBJ1-1, with D perhaps TRBD1 (5 bases). This CDR3 contains 13 residues. Trimming took off 7 bases at V and 8 bases at J, with 17 bases between the two ends. Per the germline V gene, CDR1 is SGHAT and CDR2 is FQNNGV. The DNA for the CDR3 is TGTGCCAGCACCCGAACGACAGAGAGAGAAGCTTTCTTT. It yields the protein CASTRTTEREAFF.

The genes are TRBV5-5 and TRBJ2-1, with a possible D match to TRBD1 (6 bases). V was trimmed by 4 bases and J by 4 bases, leaving 12 bases between them. Germline CDR1 SGHKS, CDR2 YYEKEE (reference sequence). The CDR3 totals 14 residues. Here the CDR3 DNA reads TGTGCCAGCAGCCCCCTAGGACAGTACAATGAGCAGTTCTTC. Amino acids: CASSPLGQYNEQFF.

The chain uses TRBV27 and TRBJ2-5, with 10 bases identical to TRBD2. CDR3 length equals 15 residues. Germline V gives CDR1 MNHEY, CDR2 SMNVEV (reference sequence). V shed 6 bases and J 7 bases; nucleotides not matched to a gene: 11. Here the CDR3 reads CASRRSGRAPGTQYF. The CDR3 DNA is TGTGCCAGCAGGAGGAGCGGGAGGGCCCCAGGGACCCAGTACTTC.

The CDR3 sequence is CASGGFYEQYF. CDR3 in DNA: TGTGCCAGCGGCGGGTTCTACGAGCAGTACTTC. This sequence joins TRBV27 and TRBJ2-7; D possibly corresponds to TRBD2 (5 bases). Germline V gene data show CDR1 as MNHEY and CDR2 as SMNVEV (reference sequence). Trimming removed 8 bases from V and 3 bases from J, with 8 bases in between. This CDR3 comprises 11 residues.

This clone was found a few times. The rearrangement links TRBV5-1 to TRBJ2-7; 9 nucleotides match TRBD1. The CDR3 is 14 amino acids. In germline, CDR1 is SGHRS, CDR2 YFSETQ. Losses at the gene ends were 2 bases for V and 3 bases for J; bases not matched to a gene: 3. CDR3 bases: TGCGCCAGCAGCTTCAGGACAGGGGTCTACGAGCAGTACTTC. Its protein product is CASSFRTGVYEQYF.

The gene calls are TRBV4-1 and TRBJ1-2, with a possible D match to TRBD1 (5 bases). Deletions cut 2 bases from V and 7 bases from J, with 11 bases between. Per the germline V gene, CDR1 is MGHRA and CDR2 is YSYEKL. This CDR3 region has 13 residues. Here the CDR3 reads CASSQPGSAGYTF. In DNA form, the CDR3 reads TGCGCCAGCAGCCAACCAGGGTCTGCTGGCTACACCTTC.

The rearrangement links TRBV1 to TRBJ2-2; no DNA check was done on the table's D call, TRBD1. TRBV1 is an annotated pseudogene. This CDR3 has 21 residues. The CDR3 is CTSSHPGWGGGQGNFGGELFF. The CDR3 bases are TGCACCAGCAGCCACCCAGGGTGGGGCGGGGGACAGGGAAATTTCGGCGGGGAGCTGTTTTTT.

This clone was seen a handful of times. This chain links TRBV19 with TRBJ1-6; 12 bases fit TRBD1. This CDR3 is built from 15 residues. Germline V gives CDR1 LNHDA, CDR2 SQIVND (reference sequence). Trimming removed 8 bases from V and 7 bases from J; junction bases left unmatched: 6. CDR3 sequence: CASWDRGRWNSPLHF. CDR3 sequence (DNA): TGTGCCAGTTGGGACAGGGGGCGGTGGAATTCACCCCTCCACTTT.

V gene TRBV6-5 combines with J gene TRBJ2-7, with 11 nucleotides matching TRBD2. Germline V gene lookup returns CDR1 MNHEY and CDR2 SVGAGI. The CDR3 sequence is 14 residues long. V lost 8 bases to trimming and J lost 2 bases; unmatched junction nucleotides: 5. The CDR3 DNA is TGTGCCAGCTTAACTAGCGGGAGCCCCTACGAGCAGTACTTC. This sequence encodes CASLTSGSPYEQYF.

CDR3 nucleotide sequence: TGCGCCAGCAGCCTTCGCCTGGGACTAGCGGCCGAGACCCAGTACTTC. Protein sequence: CASSLRLGLAAETQYF. The V call is TRBV4-1, the J call TRBJ2-5; 11 nucleotides align to TRBD2. Germline CDR1 and CDR2: MGHRA and YSYEKL. The trim removed 4 bases at V and 5 bases at J, leaving 9 bases unmatched. The CDR3 runs 16 residues.

In this sample, this clone turned up a few times. This chain links TRBV2 with TRBJ1-1; possible D gene TRBD1, 5 bases. V lost 8 bases, J lost 5 bases, and 18 bases lay in between. The CDR3 length is 14 residues. Germline V gene sequence: CDR1 SNHLY, CDR2 FYNNEI. The CDR3 reads CASLIEGAGTEAFF. The CDR3 DNA reads TGTGCCAGCCTTATAGAAGGGGCTGGGACTGAAGCTTTCTTT.

The chain is built from TRBV15 and TRBJ2-1; the D gene is possibly TRBD2 (6 bases). Germline CDR1 and CDR2: LNHNV and YYDKDF (reference sequence). V was trimmed by 1 base and J by 11 bases, leaving 21 bases between them. The CDR3 loop spans 16 amino acids. DNA of the CDR3: TGTGCCACCAGCAGAGGGACCTTTAGCGGCGGGCTTCAGCAGTTCTTC. Its translation: CATSRGTFSGGLQQFF.

This sequence joins TRBV7-3 and TRBJ2-2, with a tentative D call TRBD2 (6 bases). The length of the CDR3 is 16 residues. Between the trimmed V and J ends, which lost 1 base and 5 bases, there was a span of 14 bases. CDR1 is SGHTA, CDR2 FQGTGA, per germline. The CDR3 DNA is TGTGCCAGCAGCTTAAGGAGGGTCCCTAGTACCGGGGAGCTGTTTTTT. Amino acid sequence: CASSLRRVPSTGELFF.

The genes are TRBV18 and TRBJ2-3, with D possibly being TRBD1 (5 bases). V gave up 6 bases and J gave up 2 bases, with 12 bases separating them. Looked up from germline, CDR1 is KGHSH and CDR2 is LQKENI. The CDR3 is 14 amino acids. CDR3 residues: CASSQGAATDTQYF. The CDR3 coding sequence is TGTGCCAGCTCTCAAGGGGCAGCCACAGATACGCAGTATTTT.

The table lists this clone with a few counts. The chain employs TRBV19 and TRBJ1-2, with D possibly TRBD1 on 5 matching bases. V was trimmed by 4 bases and J by 5 bases, leaving 11 bases between them. Per germline, CDR1 LNHDA and CDR2 SQIVND (reference sequence). The CDR3 has 13 amino acids. The CDR3 DNA is TGTGCCAGTAGTAGCGGGGGAAGGTATGGCTACACCTTC. This encodes CASSSGGRYGYTF.

V is TRBV25-1 and J is TRBJ2-7; 7 bases are shared with TRBD2. The CDR3 is 13 amino acids. Losses at the gene ends were 8 bases for V and 0 bases for J; bases not matched to a gene: 4. In germline, CDR1 is MGHDK, CDR2 SYGVNS. The CDR3 protein is CASATSHSYEQYF. The CDR3 DNA reads as TGTGCCAGCGCGACTAGCCACTCCTACGAGCAGTACTTC.